What follows describes a single T cell receptor beta chain. This record belongs to a study of human T cells and chemical hapten exposure. Germline CDR1 and CDR2: LGHNA and YSLEER. The CDR3 runs 16 residues. The V and J ends lost 4 bases and 2 bases, in that order; junction bases with no gene match: 8. In TCRdb, the RACE reads were re-called with MiXCR into one record per CDR3 protein. The repertoire holds about 340,000 distinct CDR3 sequences, with approximately 6.3% as singletons. Time point in this sample: patch test 1, 2 weeks after DPC sensitization. Sample treatment: therapeutic diphenylcyclopropenone sensitization with weekly scalp DPC.

This chain connects TRBV4-3 to TRBJ1-2, with 9 bases identical to TRBD1. Sequencing used whole blood, obtained in connection with sensitization to the hapten diphenylcyclopropenone (DPC). The clonotype was recovered from a woman younger than 35 with alopecia areata. Some clones in this sample may be carry-over from other donors' samples. The CDR3 DNA follows: TGCGCCAGCAGCCTCCAGCCGGGACAGGGAAACTATGGCTACACCTTC. It encodes CASSLQPGQGNYGYTF.